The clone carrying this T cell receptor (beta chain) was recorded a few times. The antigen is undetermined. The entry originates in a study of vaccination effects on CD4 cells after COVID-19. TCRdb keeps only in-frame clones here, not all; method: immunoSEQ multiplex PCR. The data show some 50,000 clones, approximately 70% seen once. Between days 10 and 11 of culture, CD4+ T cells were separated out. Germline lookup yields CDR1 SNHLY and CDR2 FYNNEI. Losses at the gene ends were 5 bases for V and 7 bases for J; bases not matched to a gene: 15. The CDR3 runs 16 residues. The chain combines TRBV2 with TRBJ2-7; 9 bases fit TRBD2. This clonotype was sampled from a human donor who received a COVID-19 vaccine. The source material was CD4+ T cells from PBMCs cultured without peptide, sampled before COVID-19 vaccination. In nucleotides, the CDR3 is TGTGCCAGCAGTCAGGGGTTCGGACTAGCGCCCCCAGAGCAGTACTTC. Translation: CASSQGFGLAPPEQYF.